This passage covers 14 T cell receptor beta chains from one sample sequenced in a study of cytomegalovirus exposure and HLA in healthy donors. The primer mix had 60 Vbeta and 13 Jbeta primers. The data were produced by immunoSEQ multiplex PCR, yet TCRdb's version contains in-frame clones alone and is incomplete. The table lists over 120,000 clones, 75% to 80% of them singletons. The sequenced material came from PBMCs. These receptors were obtained from a woman younger than 30 in good health and CMV-seropositive.

This rearrangement joins TRBV2 to TRBJ1-4, with unresolved D. This CDR3 has 12 residues. Germline V CDR1 and CDR2: SNHLY, FYNNEI. V was pared by 10 bases and J by 3 bases, with 9 bases between. CDR3 nucleotides: TGTGCCACTCGGTTGCCTAATGAAAAACTGTTTTTT. It is translated as CATRLPNEKLFF.

The chain couples TRBV19 to TRBJ2-3, with 7 bases lining up with TRBD2. The CDR3 covers 14 residues. The germline CDR1 and CDR2 sequences are LNHDA and SQIVND (reference sequence). The V segment lost 4 bases and the J segment 3 bases; nucleotides outside the gene matches: 4. The CDR3 nucleotides read TGTGCCAGTAGTACAGTGGGGGGGACAGATACGCAGTATTTT. It yields the protein CASSTVGGTDTQYF.

V usage is TRBV6-5 and J usage is TRBJ2-2; D possibly corresponds to TRBD1 (6 bases). CDR3 length: 16 amino acids. Germline CDR1 and CDR2: MNHEY and SVGAGI. The V and J ends lost 2 bases and 0 bases respectively, with 10 bases between them. CDR3 nucleotides: TGTGCCAGCAGTTACGACAGGTTCACGAACACCGGGGAGCTGTTTTTT. This translates into CASSYDRFTNTGELFF.

The rearrangement joins TRBV11-2 to TRBJ2-2; 11 positions match TRBD1. J was trimmed by 4 bases and V by 5 bases; bases with no gene match: 3. CDR3 size: 15 residues. CDR1 is SGHAT and CDR2 is FQNNGV in the germline V gene. The chain's CDR3 is CASSLGTGGTGELFF. In DNA form, the CDR3 reads TGTGCCAGCAGCCTTGGGACAGGGGGCACCGGGGAGCTGTTTTTT.

The gene calls are TRBV7-9 and TRBJ1-1; possibly TRBD1 for D (6 bases). Germline CDR1 and CDR2: SEHNR and FQNEAQ (reference sequence). The CDR3 extends over 15 amino acids. V gave up 0 bases and J gave up 2 bases, with 10 bases separating them. In DNA form, the CDR3 reads TGTGCCAGCAGCTTAGCTTTTGGGACAAACACTGAAGCTTTCTTT. The encoded protein is CASSLAFGTNTEAFF.

Of note for this clone: The junction does not match germline at one end; this may be a read error. V usage is TRBV5-4 and J usage is TRBJ1-3, with D uncertain. Germline CDR1 and CDR2: SGHNT and YYREEE (reference sequence). The CDR3 extends over 14 amino acids. As DNA, the CDR3 is TGTGCCAGCAGCCCGGAGCCAGCTGGAAGCACCATATATTTT. Protein sequence: CASSPEPAGSTIYF.

This clone was detected only a few times. The CDR3 region has the DNA TGCGCCAGCAGCCAAGCATCAGGGGGGCCGAGCACAGATACGCAGTATTTT. It translates to CASSQASGGPSTDTQYF. V is TRBV4-1 and J is TRBJ2-3; D possibly corresponds to TRBD1 (7 bases). Trimming took off 1 base at V and 0 bases at J, with 14 bases between the two ends. CDR3 length: 17 amino acids. Germline assignment: CDR1 MGHRA and CDR2 YSYEKL.

This clone was counted only a few times. The chain's CDR3 is CSASTGGPLHF. The DNA for the CDR3 is TGCAGTGCTTCAACAGGGGGACCCCTCCACTTT. V usage is TRBV20-1 and J usage is TRBJ1-6; 8 nucleotides match TRBD1. The CDR3 sequence is 11 residues long. The V gene end was trimmed by 5 bases and the J gene end by 12 bases; junction bases not matched to a gene: 3. Per germline, CDR1 DFQATT and CDR2 SNEGSKA (reference sequence).

The table lists this clone with a count of one. The rearrangement uses TRBV6-1 and TRBJ2-1; no definite D call. The germline CDR1 and CDR2 sequences are MNHNS and SASEGT. CDR3 length: 14 amino acids. Trimming stripped 0 bases from V and 4 bases from J, with 7 bases between. In DNA form, the CDR3 reads TGTGCCAGCAGTGAAGCGCGTTCGTACAATGAGCAGTTCTTC. Translated, it gives CASSEARSYNEQFF.

A few counts support this clone. The V and J genes are TRBV2 and TRBJ1-1; TRBD1 is a possible D gene (5 bases). Trimming removed 8 bases from V and 0 bases from J, with 16 bases in between. Per germline, CDR1 SNHLY and CDR2 FYNNEI. The CDR3 runs 15 residues. Here the CDR3 DNA reads TGTGCCAGCCGATTCCCCAGGGTAGTGAACACTGAAGCTTTCTTT. This gives the protein CASRFPRVVNTEAFF.

The chain carries TRBV7-9 and TRBJ2-4, with 8 nucleotides matching TRBD1. Germline assignment: CDR1 SEHNR and CDR2 FQNEAQ (reference sequence). J was trimmed by 1 base and V by 5 bases; bases with no gene match: 10. The CDR3 runs 17 residues. CDR3: CASSPPRTGPAKNIQYF. CDR3 in DNA: TGTGCCAGCAGCCCCCCTCGGACAGGGCCGGCCAAAAACATTCAGTACTTC.

V and J are TRBV5-4 and TRBJ1-4; weak D call: TRBD1 (5 bases). The ends were cut back, 0 bases at V and 6 bases at J, with 12 bases in the middle. Germline V gene sequence: CDR1 SGHNT, CDR2 YYREEE (reference sequence). This CDR3 comprises 15 residues. The chain's CDR3 is CASSLDQGGDEKLFF. CDR3 DNA: TGTGCCAGCAGCTTGGATCAGGGAGGTGATGAAAAACTGTTTTTT.

The J gene is TRBJ2-7, the V gene TRBV6-1; TRBD2 might be the D (5 bases). Germline values: CDR1 MNHNS, CDR2 SASEGT. V lost 5 bases and J 3 bases, leaving 8 bases between the germline ends. This CDR3 is built from 12 residues. The CDR3 sequence is CASSTEGYEQYF. The CDR3 region has the DNA TGTGCCAGCAGTACAGAGGGCTACGAGCAGTACTTC.

The rearrangement uses TRBV28 and TRBJ1-1, with 7 bases that match TRBD1. V trimming: 7 bases; J trimming: 1 base; junction bases outside the gene matches: 9. Germline loops: CDR1 MDHEN, CDR2 SYDVKM. CDR3 length equals 15 residues. The CDR3 loop reads CASKGAMNSNTEAFF. CDR3 DNA: TGTGCCAGCAAGGGGGCAATGAATTCGAACACTGAAGCTTTCTTT. Full variable domain (rest looked up from reference TRBV28 and TRBJ1-1): DVKVTQSSRYLVKRTGEKVFLECVQDMDHENMFWYRQDPGLGLRLIYFSYDVKMKEKGDIPEGYSVSREKKERFSLILESASTNQTSMYLCASKGAMNSNTEAFFGQGTRLTVV.